These T cell receptor beta chains were read from a single sample in a study of T cells expressing NK-cell markers. TCRdb re-called the 5' RACE reads and shows each CDR3 protein once, DNA omitted. In all, the sample yields 500,000 or so distinct CDR3 sequences. The sequenced sample consisted of blood T cells: a sorted CD56 or NKG2C T cell subset, CD4+ or CD8+ T cells, or bulk PBMC T cells (not recorded which). Every receptor here comes from a man aged 18 to 29 in good health. Both conserved end residues are part of each CDR3. Each record gives: V gene, J gene, CDR3 length, CDR3 protein.

>TRBV5-1|TRBJ2-1|14
CASSLFWGQDEQFF
>TRBV7-2|TRBJ2-5|14
CASSPPPGAETQYF
>TRBV12-3/TRBV12-4|TRBJ2-7|13
CASSFGTTGEQYF
>TRBV20-1|TRBJ2-7|14
CSASGASASYEQYF
>TRBV4-3|TRBJ1-5|15
CASSMGQGDNQPQHF
>TRBV28|TRBJ2-1|14
CASSSPPSYNEQFF
>TRBV5-1|TRBJ2-7|14
CASSPLGGRDEQYF
>TRBV12-3/TRBV12-4|TRBJ1-4|14
CASSTGPNNEKLFF
>TRBV24-1|TRBJ2-5|14
CATSDPGGVETQYF
>TRBV5-1|TRBJ2-1|13
CASTPGSYNEQFF
>TRBV6-4|TRBJ2-1|15
CASRLGGPGYNEQFF
>TRBV28|TRBJ2-3|17
CASSSISERGRTDTQYF
>TRBV10-2|TRBJ2-1|15
CASRGTAGGPNEQFF
>TRBV20-1|TRBJ2-6|15
CSARDSGVGANVLTF
>TRBV2|TRBJ1-1|14
CASSETLLGTEAFF
>TRBV28|TRBJ2-3|20
CASSSDLRASGRGGTDTQYF
>TRBV10-3|TRBJ1-1|16
CAISDAIGQGVPEAFF
>TRBV12-3/TRBV12-4|TRBJ1-6|14
CASSLQGGNSPLHF
>TRBV3-1|TRBJ2-2|15
CASRRDWTNTGELFF
>TRBV5-1|TRBJ1-1|14
CASSIGQGKTEAFF
>TRBV7-2|TRBJ1-2|11
CALPRGNGYTF
>TRBV20-1|TRBJ2-3|17
CSARDPSGSTVTDTQYF
>TRBV12-3/TRBV12-4|TRBJ2-2|17
CASSLLGALRDTGELFF
>TRBV27|TRBJ1-5|13
CASSGQGRQPQHF
>TRBV7-2|TRBJ2-2|18
CASSHFLSWTKNTGELFF
>TRBV29-1|TRBJ1-2|13
CSVRGREGYGYTF
>TRBV7-9|TRBJ1-2|15
CASSLGAQGGRGYTF
>TRBV7-9|TRBJ2-1|14
CATQPGLSFNEQFF
>TRBV4-2|TRBJ2-1|16
CASSPYGTSIYGEQFF
>TRBV6-1|TRBJ1-5|17
CASSSGTGFMLGQPQHF
>TRBV20-1|TRBJ2-3|15
CSANVGTGLIDTQYF
>TRBV6-5|TRBJ2-1|14
CASSYRRQGNEQFF
>TRBV6-5|TRBJ2-5|14
CASSYAGERETQYF
>TRBV12-3/TRBV12-4|TRBJ2-1|13
CASSPRGLREQFF
>TRBV7-8|TRBJ2-2|16
CASSPAEGTLTGELFF
>TRBV11-1|TRBJ2-6|19
CASSQPPGQGRSGANVLTF
>TRBV28|TRBJ2-1|16
CASTYSGTGGQDEQFF
>TRBV20-1|TRBJ2-4|13
CSAFSGSENIQYF
>TRBV5-1|TRBJ2-1|19
CASSLSLAGVQDTYNEQFF
>TRBV4-3|TRBJ1-4|16
CASSLGGRTEREKLFF
>TRBV20-1|TRBJ2-2|14
CSAPDRGEAGELFF
>TRBV4-3|TRBJ2-1|15
CASSQVSFQLDEQFF
>TRBV10-3|TRBJ2-3|14
CAMRGGASTDTQYF
>TRBV27|TRBJ2-2|15
CASSPYQANTGELFF
>TRBV5-1|TRBJ1-1|15
CASSLVQDSKGEAFF
>TRBV21-1|TRBJ2-5|17
CASSKARGATIQETQYF
>TRBV7-8|TRBJ2-3|17
CASSSYGTAWKTDTQYF
>TRBV15|TRBJ2-5|15
CATSSHRGLQETQYF
>TRBV9|TRBJ2-3|13
CASSPAIPDTQYF
>TRBV29-1|TRBJ2-7|14
CSVGFGFIVYEQYF
>TRBV29-1|TRBJ2-1|15
CSVAGHPKINNEQFF
>TRBV5-1|TRBJ1-1|17
CASSLAPGTDRNTEAFF
>TRBV6-1|TRBJ2-5|15
CATKPPGQGRETQYF
>TRBV5-6|TRBJ2-3|16
CASSFISGRARDTQYF
>TRBV28|TRBJ2-7|15
CASSALPGAGYEQYF
>TRBV7-2|TRBJ1-5|14
CASSPGTGPQPQHF